The clone carrying this TCR beta chain appeared many times. Unique molecular identifiers were affixed to discrete cDNA molecules within the library. TCRdb passed the RACE reads through MiXCR, listing each CDR3 protein once. This sample carries over 95,000 distinct CDR3 sequences, around 11% of them seen once, and the ten largest clones take roughly 2.1%. This sample was taken from a study of human T cells and chemical hapten exposure. This CDR3 is 14 amino acids long. V lost 5 bases, J lost 6 bases, and 17 bases lay in between. CDR1 SEHNR and CDR2 FQNEAQ come from the germline V gene (reference sequence). As for time point: patch test 1, 2 weeks after DPC sensitization. Treatment here: therapeutic diphenylcyclopropenone sensitization with weekly scalp DPC.

The chain employs TRBV7-9 and TRBJ2-7, with D perhaps matching TRBD1 (6 bases). This sample comprised whole blood, obtained in connection with sensitization to the hapten diphenylcyclopropenone (DPC). The receptor's source is a woman aged 40 to 55 with alopecia areata. Some clones in this sample may be carry-over from other donors' samples. The DNA for the CDR3 is TGTGCCAGCAGCACCGGGGCAGGGGCAGGCGAGCAGTACTTC. It is translated as CASSTGAGAGEQYF.